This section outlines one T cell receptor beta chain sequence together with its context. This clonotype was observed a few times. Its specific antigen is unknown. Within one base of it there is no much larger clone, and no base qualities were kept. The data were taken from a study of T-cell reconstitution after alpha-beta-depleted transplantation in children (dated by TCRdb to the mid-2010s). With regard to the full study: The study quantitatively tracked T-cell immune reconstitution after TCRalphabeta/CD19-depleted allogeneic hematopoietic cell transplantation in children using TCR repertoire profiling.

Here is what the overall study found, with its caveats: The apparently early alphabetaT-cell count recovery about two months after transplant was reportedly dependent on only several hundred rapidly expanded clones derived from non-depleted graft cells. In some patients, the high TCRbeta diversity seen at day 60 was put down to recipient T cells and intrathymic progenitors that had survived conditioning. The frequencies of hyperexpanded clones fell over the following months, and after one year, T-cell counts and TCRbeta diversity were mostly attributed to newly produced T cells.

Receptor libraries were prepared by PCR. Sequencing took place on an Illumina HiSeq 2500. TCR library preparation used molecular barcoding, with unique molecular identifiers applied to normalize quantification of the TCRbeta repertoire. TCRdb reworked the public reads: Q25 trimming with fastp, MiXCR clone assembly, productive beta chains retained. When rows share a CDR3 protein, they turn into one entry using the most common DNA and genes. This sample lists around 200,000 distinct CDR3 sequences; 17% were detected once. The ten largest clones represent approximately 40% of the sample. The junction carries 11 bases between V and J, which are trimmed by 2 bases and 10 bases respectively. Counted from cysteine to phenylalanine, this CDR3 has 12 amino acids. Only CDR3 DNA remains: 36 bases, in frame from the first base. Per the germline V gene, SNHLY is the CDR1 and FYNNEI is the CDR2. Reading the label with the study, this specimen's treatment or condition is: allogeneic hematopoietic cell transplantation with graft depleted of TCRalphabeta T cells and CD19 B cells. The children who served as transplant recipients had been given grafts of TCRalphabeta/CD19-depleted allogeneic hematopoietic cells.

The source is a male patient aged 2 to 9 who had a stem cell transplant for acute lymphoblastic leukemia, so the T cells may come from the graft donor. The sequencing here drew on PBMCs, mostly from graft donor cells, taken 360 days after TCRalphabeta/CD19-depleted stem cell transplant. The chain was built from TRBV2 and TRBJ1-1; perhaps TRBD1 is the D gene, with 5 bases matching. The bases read TGTGCCAGCAGTGAACTAGGGGTCGGAGCTTTCTTT. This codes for CASSELGVGAFF.